The 25 T cell receptor beta chains given below trace back to one sample, sequenced in a study of T cells in Graves' hyperthyroidism and ophthalmopathy. Amplification of TCR beta CDR3 regions was performed using RNA transcripts as template. With the HTBI primer set, the TCR CDR3 went through a first round of RT-PCR. TCRdb reprocessed the multiplex PCR reads with MiXCR, giving one entry per CDR3 protein. This sample has about 400,000 distinct CDR3 sequences, with about 16% found just once. The material sequenced was blood. All receptors derive from a woman aged 30 to 39 with Graves' hyperthyroidism.

The V gene is TRBV6-1, the J gene TRBJ2-7; D perhaps matches TRBD2 (5 bases). The CDR3 length is 10 residues. Trimming left V 11 bases short and J 7 bases short, with 12 bases between. Germline-derived CDR1 and CDR2 are MNHNS and SASEGT. The CDR3 sequence: CALGILEQYF. CDR3 in DNA: TGTGCCCTCGGGATCCTAGAGCAGTACTTC.

This clonotype was seen at least ten times. The chain employs TRBV18 and TRBJ2-1; D perhaps matches TRBD1 (6 bases). The ends were cut back, 8 bases at V and 10 bases at J, with 21 bases in the middle. The CDR3 contains 14 residues. Germline CDR1 and CDR2: KGHSH and LQKENI. The CDR3 region has the DNA TGTGCCAGCGCTCGATACGGGACACCCGACGAGCAGTTCTTC. It yields the protein CASARYGTPDEQFF. The entire variable domain, with the rest obtained from reference TRBV18 and TRBJ2-1, is as follows: NAGVMQNPRHLVRRRGQEARLRCSPMKGHSHVYWYRQLPEEGLKFMVYLQKENIIDESGMPKERFSAEFPKEGPSILRIQQVVRGDSAAYFCASARYGTPDEQFFGPGTRLTVL.

This clonotype was picked up a small number of times. The chain links TRBV20-1 to TRBJ2-7; 8 bases map to TRBD2. The germline V gene has CDR1 DFQATT and CDR2 SNEGSKA (reference sequence). V dropped 3 bases and J dropped 7; count of bases not matched to a gene: 11. CDR3 length equals 14 residues. This CDR3 is CSASTSGGGREQYF. Here the CDR3 DNA reads TGCAGTGCTAGCACTAGCGGTGGAGGTAGGGAGCAGTACTTC.

This clonotype came up many times. The chain joins TRBV28 to TRBJ2-1; D is perhaps TRBD2 (6 bases). CDR1 and CDR2 (germline): MDHEN, SYDVKM. Trimming stripped 9 bases from V and 7 bases from J, with 16 bases between. This CDR3 region has 13 residues. The CDR3 is CASCGTTRNEQFF. The CDR3 coding sequence is TGTGCCAGTTGCGGGACGACCCGTAATGAGCAGTTCTTC.

In this sample, this clonotype turned up many times. The V gene is TRBV20-1, the J gene TRBJ2-3, with TRBD2 identical over 8 bases. Germline V gene sequence: CDR1 DFQATT, CDR2 SNEGSKA (reference sequence). The V and J ends lost 5 bases and 2 bases, in that order; junction bases with no gene match: 9. The length of the CDR3 is 15 residues. The CDR3 nucleotides read TGCAGTGCTTTCCCATTGACTAGCGACACAGATACGCAGTATTTT. Translating gives CSAFPLTSDTDTQYF.

In this sample, this clonotype turned up a few times. The chain is built from TRBV29-1 and TRBJ2-4, with 7 bases identical to TRBD2. CDR1 is SQVTM, CDR2 ANQGSEA, per germline. The CDR3 length is 12 residues. The V and J ends lost 4 bases and 8 bases, in that order; junction bases with no gene match: 5. The chain's CDR3 is CSVGGGWDIQYF. The DNA for the CDR3 is TGCAGCGTTGGGGGGGGGTGGGACATTCAGTACTTC.

This clonotype was counted at least ten times. The chain recombines TRBV12-3 or TRBV12-4 with TRBJ1-5, with 8 bases that match TRBD1. This CDR3 comprises 15 residues. V lost 3 bases and J lost 3; bases outside the gene matches: 4. CDR3 DNA sequence: TGTGCCAGCAGTTTGGCGGGACAGGTCAATCAGCCCCAGCATTTT. It codes for CASSLAGQVNQPQHF.

This clonotype was counted many times. The genes are TRBV29-1 and TRBJ1-2; 8 bases match TRBD1. CDR3 length equals 13 residues. The junction had 4 bases not matched to a gene; V was cut back by 3 bases and J by 4 bases. CDR1 is SQVTM and CDR2 is ANQGSEA in the germline V gene. CDR3 nucleotide sequence: TGCAGCGTTGAGACAGGGGCGAGCTATGGCTACACCTTC. The encoded protein is CSVETGASYGYTF.

The chain is built from TRBV27 and TRBJ1-1, with TRBD1 matching 9 bases. CDR3 length: 16 amino acids. Germline CDR1 and CDR2: MNHEY and SMNVEV (reference sequence). J gave up 0 bases and V 8 bases, and 10 bases lay outside the gene matches. CDR3: CASGEQGQGVNTEAFF. The DNA of the CDR3 is TGTGCCAGCGGGGAACAGGGACAGGGCGTGAACACTGAAGCTTTCTTT.

Turning to this clonotype: A read error may be the cause here, since a much bigger clone is one base away. The CDR3 ends on some other residue instead of the conserved phenylalanine or tryptophan, so this is likely a read error. The chain recombines TRBV2 with TRBJ2-3; 8 bases match TRBD1. The CDR3 totals 15 residues. Germline-derived CDR1 and CDR2 are SNHLY and FYNNEI. V dropped 7 bases and J dropped 0; count of bases not matched to a gene: 6. The CDR3, as DNA: TGTGCCAGCAACGGACAGGGTTCTAGCACAGATACGCAGTATTCT. Its protein product is CASNGQGSSTDTQYS.

At least ten counts were recorded for this clonotype. V and J are TRBV20-1 and TRBJ2-1; D not resolved. V lost 6 bases and J lost 5, with 5 bases in between. The germline V gene encodes CDR1 DFQATT and CDR2 SNEGSKA (reference sequence). The CDR3 contains 10 residues. This chain's CDR3 is CSAIDNEQFF. The CDR3 DNA is TGCAGTGCAATTGACAATGAGCAGTTCTTC.

This clonotype was picked up many times. V usage is TRBV24-1 and J usage is TRBJ2-1; D possibly corresponds to TRBD1 (6 bases). The CDR3 is 15 residues long. Trimming pared 1 base from V and 8 bases from J, leaving 14 bases between. Germline CDR1 and CDR2: KGHDR and SFDVKD. CDR3 residues: CATSDLRQGYDEQFF. The CDR3 DNA reads TGTGCCACCAGTGATTTAAGGCAGGGGTACGATGAGCAGTTCTTC.

A single count supports this clonotype. This chain joins TRBV29-1 and TRBJ2-7, with 9 nucleotides matching TRBD2. Germline trimming cut 7 bases from V and 6 bases from J; bases unmatched to any gene: 10. Germline-derived CDR1 and CDR2 are SQVTM and ANQGSEA. This CDR3 is built from 13 residues. The CDR3 loop is CSAGSGLASEQYF. CDR3 bases: TGCAGCGCGGGATCGGGACTAGCTTCCGAGCAGTACTTC.

The table lists this clonotype with many counts. The rearrangement joins TRBV28 to TRBJ1-1; D is undetermined. CDR1 and CDR2 (germline): MDHEN, SYDVKM. V shed 3 bases and J shed 5 bases, with 7 bases lying between them. The CDR3 contains 12 residues. The chain's CDR3 is CASSLEWTEAFF. For the CDR3, the DNA is TGTGCCAGCAGTTTGGAATGGACTGAAGCTTTCTTT. Filled out from reference TRBV28 and TRBJ1-1, the complete variable domain reads DVKVTQSSRYLVKRTGEKVFLECVQDMDHENMFWYRQDPGLGLRLIYFSYDVKMKEKGDIPEGYSVSREKKERFSLILESASTNQTSMYLCASSLEWTEAFFGQGTRLTVV.

The chain uses TRBV6-6 and TRBJ2-7; TRBD2 matches 9 bases. The germline CDR1 and CDR2 sequences are MNHNY and SVGAGI (reference sequence). The CDR3 is 18 residues long. V shed 0 bases and J 3 bases; nucleotides not matched to a gene: 12. In DNA, the CDR3 is TGTGCCAGCAGTTACTCAAACAGGGATAGCGGGAGAGGCTACGAGCAGTACTTC. Protein sequence: CASSYSNRDSGRGYEQYF.

At least ten counts were recorded for this clonotype. The CDR3 region is CASSLLEGYEQYF. The CDR3 nucleotides read TGTGCCAGCAGCTTACTTGAAGGGTACGAGCAGTACTTC. The rearrangement joins TRBV5-8 to TRBJ2-7, with D uncertain. V was shortened by 2 bases and J by 4 bases, with 10 bases between the two germline ends. The CDR3 spans 13 residues. In germline, CDR1 is SGHTS, CDR2 YDEGEE.

Many counts were recorded for this clonotype. This chain connects TRBV28 to TRBJ2-7, with D possibly being TRBD1 (6 bases). Germline lookup yields CDR1 MDHEN and CDR2 SYDVKM. Trimming took 4 bases from V and 2 from J, leaving 12 bases between them. The CDR3 totals 14 residues. Here the CDR3 DNA reads TGTGCCAGCAGTTACGACAGGCGGGCCTACGAGCAGTACTTC. Its translation: CASSYDRRAYEQYF. Complete variable domain (other parts from reference TRBV28 and TRBJ2-7): DVKVTQSSRYLVKRTGEKVFLECVQDMDHENMFWYRQDPGLGLRLIYFSYDVKMKEKGDIPEGYSVSREKKERFSLILESASTNQTSMYLCASSYDRRAYEQYFGPGTRLTVT.

This clonotype was seen repeatedly, ten times or more. The gene calls are TRBV7-2 and TRBJ2-3; TRBD2 might be the D (6 bases). The CDR3 runs to 14 residues. Trimming took off 3 bases at V and 6 bases at J, with 13 bases between the two ends. Germline CDR1 SGHTA, CDR2 FQGNSA. The chain's CDR3 is CASSLRGAGDTQYF. The CDR3, as DNA: TGTGCCAGCAGCTTGCGGGGAGCCGGGGATACGCAGTATTTT.

A note on this clonotype: A much bigger clone sits one base away, suggesting this may be a read error. This CDR3 is CASRTTGMTYEQYF. DNA for the CDR3: TGTGCCAGCAGGACGACAGGGATGACCTACGAGCAGTACTTC. This sequence joins TRBV2 and TRBJ2-7; TRBD1 matches 7 bases. CDR3 length equals 14 residues. Looked up from germline, CDR1 is SNHLY and CDR2 is FYNNEI. J lost 2 bases, V lost 6 bases, and 7 bases had no gene match.

This clonotype was seen a handful of times. This chain joins TRBV4-2 and TRBJ2-7; 12 bases fit TRBD2. Germline V lookup: CDR1 LGHNA, CDR2 YNFKEQ. Trimming at V came to 0 bases and at J to 2 bases, leaving 2 bases not matched to a gene. The CDR3 covers 16 residues. CDR3: CASSQDSSGRAYEQYF. In DNA form, the CDR3 reads TGTGCCAGCAGCCAAGATTCTAGCGGGAGGGCCTACGAGCAGTACTTC.

This sequence joins TRBV7-7 and TRBJ2-1; 12 bases line up with TRBD2. V was pared by 1 base and J by 4 bases, with 2 bases of the junction left unmatched. Germline CDR1 SSHAT, CDR2 FNYEAQ (reference sequence). The CDR3 runs 16 residues. The CDR3 loop reads CASSLGGLAGYNEQFF. The CDR3 region has the DNA TGTGCCAGCAGCTTAGGCGGACTAGCGGGATACAATGAGCAGTTCTTC.

This clonotype came up many times. This chain uses TRBV3-1 with TRBJ2-3; 8 nucleotides align to TRBD1. Trimming cost V 6 bases and J 4 bases; bases outside gene matches: 6. The CDR3 spans 14 residues. The germline V gene encodes CDR1 LGHDT and CDR2 YNNKEL (reference sequence). CDR3 in amino acids: CASRGQGRADTQYF. CDR3 DNA: TGTGCCAGCAGAGGACAGGGTAGGGCAGATACGCAGTATTTT.

The chain links TRBV10-1 to TRBJ2-1; 8 bases line up with TRBD1. This CDR3 has 15 residues. The J segment lost 9 bases and the V segment lost 4 bases, leaving 11 bases of the junction unmatched. From germline, CDR1 is WNHNN and CDR2 SYGVQD (reference sequence). In DNA form, the CDR3 reads TGCGCCAGCAGTGCAAACAGGGGGATGGGGAGTGAGCAGTTCTTC. It yields the protein CASSANRGMGSEQFF.

This clonotype was seen at least ten times. This rearrangement joins TRBV24-1 to TRBJ1-2; 7 bases match TRBD1. The CDR3 contains 14 residues. Looked up from germline, CDR1 is KGHDR and CDR2 is SFDVKD. Unmatched junction bases numbered 3, after V lost 4 bases and J lost 2 bases. The CDR3 coding sequence is TGTGCCACCAGTGAGGGGGGACAGAACTATGGCTACACCTTC. This sequence encodes CATSEGGQNYGYTF.

The chain employs TRBV5-6 and TRBJ2-7; possible D gene TRBD1, 6 bases. Germline V CDR1 and CDR2: SGHDT, YYEEEE. The CDR3 is 13 residues long. V dropped 4 bases and J dropped 7 bases, with 15 bases sitting between them. DNA of the CDR3: TGTGCCAGCAGCCAAGGGACACCCCAGGAGCAGTACTTC. This gives the protein CASSQGTPQEQYF.